Listed below are T cell receptor beta chains from one sample, sequenced in a study of cytomegalovirus exposure and HLA in healthy donors. Sequencing used immunoSEQ multiplex PCR; TCRdb keeps in-frame clones, though not all of them. The sample contains roughly 130,000 clones, approximately 82% of which appear only once. Sequenced: PBMCs. These receptors all come from a man in his fifties in good health and CMV-seronegative. Each CDR3 is given with its conserved first and last residue. A D gene is named only where the DNA matches it firmly. Clone size is given for some rows only: seen once, a few or many times, or a class if the clone is expanded.

D: NA; size: NA; J: TRBJ2-7; length: 11; V: TRBV28; CDR3: CASISGGEQYF; DNA: TGTGCCAGCATCTCCGGGGGCGAGCAGTACTTC
D: TRBD1; size: NA; J: TRBJ2-7; length: 15; V: TRBV10-2; CDR3: CASSPGQGGPYEQYF; DNA: TGCGCCAGCAGCCCCGGACAGGGGGGACCCTACGAGCAGTACTTC
D: TRBD1; size: NA; J: TRBJ1-2; length: 16; V: TRBV5-6; CDR3: CASSGGGQGINYGYTF; DNA: TGTGCCAGCAGCGGGGGGGGACAGGGTATTAACTATGGCTACACCTTC
D: NA; size: NA; J: TRBJ2-1; length: 11; V: TRBV20-1; CDR3: CSARDSHEQFF; DNA: TGCAGTGCTCGGGACTCCCATGAGCAGTTCTTC
D: NA; size: NA; J: TRBJ2-5; length: 15; V: TRBV7-9; CDR3: CASSFPQGRGETQYF; DNA: TGTGCCAGCAGTTTCCCCCAGGGGCGAGGGGAGACCCAGTACTTC
D: TRBD1; size: NA; J: TRBJ1-6; length: 17; V: TRBV6-1; CDR3: CASCEPGATGGSSPLHF; DNA: TGTGCCAGCTGTGAACCAGGGGCCACAGGGGGCTCTTCACCCCTCCACTTT
D: TRBD1; size: NA; J: TRBJ2-3; length: 15; V: TRBV5-1; CDR3: CASSLVQGDADTQYF; DNA: TGCGCCAGCAGCTTGGTACAGGGGGACGCAGATACGCAGTATTTT
D: NA; size: NA; J: TRBJ2-5; length: 13; V: TRBV11-2; CDR3: CASSRDRQETQYF; DNA: TGTGCCAGCAGCCGTGACAGGCAAGAGACCCAGTACTTC
D: TRBD1; size: NA; J: TRBJ1-5; length: 14; V: TRBV6-1; CDR3: CASSGQGLGQPQHF; DNA: TGTGCCAGCAGTGGACAGGGTTTGGGTCAGCCCCAGCATTTT
D: NA; size: NA; J: TRBJ2-7; length: 14; V: TRBV14; CDR3: CASSQVGWGREQYF; DNA: TGTGCCAGCAGCCAAGTGGGATGGGGCCGCGAGCAGTACTTC
D: TRBD1; size: NA; J: TRBJ2-1; length: 15; V: TRBV6-6; CDR3: CASTPADRGVNEQFF; DNA: TGTGCCAGCACTCCTGCGGACAGGGGGGTCAATGAGCAGTTCTTC
D: TRBD1; size: NA; J: TRBJ1-1; length: 14; V: TRBV2; CDR3: CASAKGQGFTEAFF; DNA: TGTGCCAGCGCTAAAGGACAGGGGTTTACTGAAGCTTTCTTT
D: NA; size: NA; J: TRBJ2-2; length: 16; V: TRBV5-1; CDR3: CASSLRSRDNAGELFF; DNA: TGCGCCAGCAGTCTAAGGTCCCGGGATAACGCCGGGGAGCTGTTTTTT
D: TRBD1; size: few; J: TRBJ1-5; length: 15; V: TRBV6-1; CDR3: CASAGGIYSNQPQHF; DNA: TGTGCCAGCGCAGGGGGCATATATAGCAATCAGCCCCAGCATTTT
D: NA; size: NA; J: TRBJ1-2; length: 13; V: TRBV10-2; CDR3: CASSETANYGYTF; DNA: TGCGCCAGCAGTGAAACGGCTAACTATGGCTACACCTTC
D: TRBD1; size: once; J: TRBJ1-1; length: 13; V: TRBV29-1; CDR3: CSVARTGGTEAFF; DNA: TGCAGCGTCGCCAGGACAGGGGGCACTGAAGCTTTCTTT
D: TRBD2; size: NA; J: TRBJ2-3; length: 15; V: TRBV30; CDR3: CAWSSSGGATDTQYF; DNA: TGTGCCTGGAGTTCTAGCGGGGGGGCCACAGATACGCAGTATTTT
D: NA; size: NA; J: TRBJ1-1; length: 13; V: TRBV5-8; CDR3: CASSDGLNTEAFF; DNA: TGTGCCAGCAGCGACGGACTTAACACTGAAGCTTTCTTT
D: NA; size: NA; J: TRBJ2-2; length: 17; V: TRBV27; CDR3: CASRDQGRGGETGELFF; DNA: TGTGCCAGCAGGGATCAGGGACGGGGAGGAGAAACCGGGGAGCTGTTTTTT
D: TRBD1; size: once; J: TRBJ1-1; length: 12; V: TRBV19; CDR3: CASRDRGVEAFF; DNA: TGTGCCAGTAGAGACAGGGGGGTTGAAGCTTTCTTT
D: TRBD1; size: NA; J: TRBJ1-2; length: 16; V: TRBV6-5; CDR3: CASSYSPSGTGAGYTF; DNA: TGTGCCAGCAGTTACTCTCCCTCCGGGACAGGGGCTGGCTACACCTTC
D: TRBD1; size: NA; J: TRBJ1-2; length: 16; V: TRBV7-9; CDR3: CASSLGGRDRVEGYTF; DNA: TGTGCCAGCAGCTTAGGAGGTCGGGACAGGGTAGAAGGCTACACCTTC
D: TRBD1; size: NA; J: TRBJ2-2; length: 16; V: TRBV15; CDR3: CATSSLGQGSTGELFF; DNA: TGTGCCACCAGCTCCCTTGGACAGGGATCCACCGGGGAGCTGTTTTTT
D: NA; size: NA; J: TRBJ1-6; length: 12; V: TRBV6-4; CDR3: CASSDGNSPLHF; DNA: TGTGCCAGCAGTGACGGCAATTCACCCCTCCACTTT
D: NA; size: NA; J: TRBJ1-4; length: 18; V: TRBV7-9; CDR3: CASSHTGSGPATNEKLFF; DNA: TGTGCCAGCAGCCATACTGGCTCAGGGCCAGCAACTAATGAAAAACTGTTTTTT
D: TRBD1; size: NA; J: TRBJ1-2; length: 14; V: TRBV2; CDR3: CASSVDRVNYGYTF; DNA: TGTGCCAGCAGTGTTGACAGGGTGAACTATGGCTACACCTTC
D: TRBD2; size: NA; J: TRBJ2-1; length: 15; V: TRBV6-4; CDR3: CASSGASGGPNEQFF; DNA: TGTGCCAGCAGTGGGGCTAGCGGGGGCCCCAATGAGCAGTTCTTC
D: NA; size: NA; J: TRBJ2-7; length: 14; V: TRBV19; CDR3: CASRAQGSSYEQYF; DNA: TGTGCCAGTAGGGCCCAGGGGAGCTCCTACGAGCAGTACTTC
D: TRBD1; size: NA; J: TRBJ1-6; length: 14; V: TRBV2; CDR3: CASKGGLWNSPLHF; DNA: TGTGCCAGCAAAGGGGGCCTTTGGAATTCACCCCTCCACTTT
D: NA; size: NA; J: TRBJ2-7; length: 14; V: TRBV27; CDR3: CASSSGLKSYEQYF; DNA: TGTGCCAGCAGTTCAGGGTTGAAATCCTACGAGCAGTACTTC
D: TRBD2; size: NA; J: TRBJ2-1; length: 16; V: TRBV19; CDR3: CASSILAGGLGNEQFF; DNA: TGTGCCAGTAGTATTTTAGCGGGGGGGCTCGGGAATGAGCAGTTCTTC
D: NA; size: NA; J: TRBJ1-1; length: 14; V: TRBV5-5; CDR3: CASSLDPMNTEAFF; DNA: TGTGCCAGCAGCTTGGATCCAATGAACACTGAAGCTTTCTTT
D: NA; size: NA; J: TRBJ1-4; length: 16; V: TRBV7-9; CDR3: CASSTRRTAGIEKLFF; DNA: TGTGCCAGCAGCACCCGAAGGACAGCAGGAATCGAAAAACTGTTTTTT
D: TRBD2; size: NA; J: TRBJ2-7; length: 16; V: TRBV4-2; CDR3: CASSQAVGGSSYEQYF; DNA: TGTGCCAGCAGCCAAGCGGTCGGGGGGAGCTCCTACGAGCAGTACTTC
D: NA; size: NA; J: TRBJ1-2; length: 15; V: TRBV4-3; CDR3: CASSQNFEGGYGYTF; DNA: TGCGCCAGCAGCCAAAATTTTGAGGGCGGCTATGGCTACACCTTC
D: NA; size: NA; J: TRBJ2-2; length: 14; V: TRBV6-5; CDR3: CASSMGLNTGELFF; DNA: TGTGCCAGCAGTATGGGACTTAACACCGGGGAGCTGTTTTTT
D: NA; size: NA; J: TRBJ2-1; length: 13; V: TRBV9; CDR3: CASSTSPGQKQFF; DNA: TGTGCCAGCAGCACATCCCCTGGCCAGAAGCAGTTCTTC
D: NA; size: NA; J: TRBJ2-2; length: 14; V: TRBV19; CDR3: CASSRGLLAGELFF; DNA: TGTGCCAGTAGCAGAGGGTTGTTAGCCGGGGAGCTGTTTTTT
D: NA; size: NA; J: TRBJ2-1; length: 16; V: TRBV11-2; CDR3: CASSLHAEKNYNEQFF; DNA: TGTGCCAGCAGCTTGCACGCGGAGAAGAACTACAATGAGCAGTTCTTC
D: TRBD2; size: once; J: TRBJ2-3; length: 18; V: TRBV30; CDR3: CAWSSWGGAGVSTDTQYF; DNA: TGTGCCTGGAGTTCCTGGGGCGGAGCGGGGGTTAGCACAGATACGCAGTATTTT